This T cell receptor beta chain was sequenced in a study of shared clonotypes between healthy human individuals. CDR1 and CDR2 (germline): SQVTM, ANQGSEA. The CDR3 contains 12 residues. The ends were cut back, 4 bases at V and 5 bases at J, with 8 bases in the middle. Some clones are missing from TCRdb's copy, which holds only in-frame ones; the method was immunoSEQ multiplex PCR. Here the sample spans approximately 1,000,000 clones, 70% to 80% being singletons. In the case of this clone: Other nucleotide sequences in the sample specify the same CDR3.

Sequenced sample: memory CD4+ T cells from PBMCs. Indicated subset: CD45RA-negative fraction. The origin of this receptor is a man aged 18 to 29 in good health. Some clones in this sample may be carry-over from other donors' samples. The J gene is TRBJ1-4, the V gene TRBV29-1; no clear D. The CDR3 region is CSVVSANEKLFF. CDR3 coding DNA: TGCAGCGTTGTCTCGGCCAATGAAAAACTGTTTTTT.